This entry lists 9 T cell receptor beta chains sequenced from one sample in a study of CD8 T cells in Susac syndrome. After extraction with the RNeasy kit, about 0.45 to 1 ug of the RNA was reverse transcribed using random hexamers. TCRdb reprocessed the immunoSEQ multiplex PCR reads via MiXCR and lists one record per CDR3 protein. The table shows approximately 180,000 distinct CDR3 sequences, with about 94% occurring only once. The sample comprised CD4+ T cells from PBMCs. Source of these receptors: a human donor with multiple sclerosis.

The chain employs TRBV5-1 and TRBJ2-5, with 9 bases aligning to TRBD1. Losses at the gene ends were 3 bases for V and 5 bases for J; bases not matched to a gene: 5. This CDR3 contains 14 residues. The germline V gene has CDR1 SGHRS and CDR2 YFSETQ. The CDR3 region is CASSWGQGSETQYF. CDR3 DNA: TGCGCCAGCAGCTGGGGACAGGGTTCGGAGACCCAGTACTTC.

The chain couples TRBV20-1 to TRBJ2-3; 7 nucleotides line up with TRBD2. The CDR3 contains 16 residues. Germline V CDR1 and CDR2: DFQATT, SNEGSKA (reference sequence). V lost 2 bases to trimming and J lost 1 base; unmatched junction nucleotides: 9. The CDR3 loop is CSARQASGFGTDTQYF. CDR3 DNA sequence: TGCAGTGCTAGACAGGCTAGCGGTTTTGGCACAGATACGCAGTATTTT.

The rearrangement joins TRBV10-3 to TRBJ2-5, with D possibly TRBD1 on 6 matching bases. The CDR3 loop spans 12 amino acids. Deletions cut 6 bases from V and 2 bases from J, with 7 bases between. Germline-derived CDR1 and CDR2 are ENHRY and SYGVKD. This chain's CDR3 is CAIRQGQETQYF. The CDR3 nucleotides are TGTGCCATCAGACAGGGACAAGAGACCCAGTACTTC.

This rearrangement joins TRBV6-5 to TRBJ2-2; D is undetermined. The CDR3 has 15 amino acids. V was trimmed by 6 bases and J by 0 bases, leaving 11 bases between them. CDR1 is MNHEY, CDR2 SVGAGI, per germline. CDR3 bases: TGTGCCAGCAGCCTGGCCGGAGCGAACACCGGGGAGCTGTTTTTT. Its protein product is CASSLAGANTGELFF.

V usage is TRBV20-1 and J usage is TRBJ2-1; D tentatively fits TRBD1 or TRBD2 (5 bases each). This CDR3 is built from 13 residues. Trimming stripped 3 bases from V and 6 bases from J, with 12 bases between. Germline V CDR1 and CDR2: DFQATT, SNEGSKA (reference sequence). The CDR3 reads CSASPGGGNEQFF. The DNA for the CDR3 is TGCAGTGCTAGTCCGGGTGGGGGCAATGAGCAGTTCTTC.

The genes are TRBV3-1 and TRBJ2-7; D is unresolved. Trimming took 0 bases from V and 0 from J, leaving 9 bases between them. The CDR3 length is 15 residues. Germline assignment: CDR1 LGHDT and CDR2 YNNKEL (reference sequence). In nucleotides, the CDR3 is TGTGCCAGCAGCCAAGACCACAGTCCCTCCTACGAGCAGTACTTC. This gives the protein CASSQDHSPSYEQYF.

This clonotype was observed once. This rearrangement joins TRBV18 to TRBJ1-4; D not resolved. The CDR3 is 13 residues long. Trimming removed 2 bases at V and 8 bases at J, with 9 bases between. Germline V gives CDR1 KGHSH, CDR2 LQKENI. The CDR3 spells CASSPGVGEKLFF. The CDR3 DNA reads as TGTGCCAGCTCACCAGGGGTTGGAGAAAAACTGTTTTTT.

The V call is TRBV9, the J call TRBJ2-5, with TRBD2 identical over 8 bases. V gave up 0 bases and J gave up 0 bases; unmatched junction bases: 4. CDR1 SGDLS and CDR2 YYNGEE come from the germline V gene. This CDR3 comprises 16 residues. The CDR3 here is CASSVGVSGDQETQYF. The CDR3 nucleotides read TGTGCCAGCAGCGTAGGGGTTAGCGGGGACCAAGAGACCCAGTACTTC.

The chain joins TRBV29-1 to TRBJ2-2; a weak D match, TRBD2 (5 bases). Germline V gives CDR1 SQVTM, CDR2 ANQGSEA. Trimming stripped 7 bases from V and 4 bases from J, with 16 bases between. CDR3 size: 14 residues. This chain's CDR3 is CSGGLARGTGELFF. For the CDR3, the DNA is TGCAGCGGAGGATTAGCCCGGGGCACCGGGGAGCTGTTTTTT.